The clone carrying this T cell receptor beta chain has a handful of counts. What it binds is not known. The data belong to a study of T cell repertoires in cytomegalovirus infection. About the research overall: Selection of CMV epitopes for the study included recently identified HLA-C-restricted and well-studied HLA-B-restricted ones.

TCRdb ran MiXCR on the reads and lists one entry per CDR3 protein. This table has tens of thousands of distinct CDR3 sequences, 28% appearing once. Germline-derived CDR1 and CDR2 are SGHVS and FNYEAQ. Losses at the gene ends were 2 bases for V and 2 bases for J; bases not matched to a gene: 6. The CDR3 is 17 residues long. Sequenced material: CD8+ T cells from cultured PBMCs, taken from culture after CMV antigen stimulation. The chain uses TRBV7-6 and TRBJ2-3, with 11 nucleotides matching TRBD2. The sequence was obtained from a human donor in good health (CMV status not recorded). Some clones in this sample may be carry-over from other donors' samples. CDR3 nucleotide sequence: TGTGCCAGCAGCTTAAGACTAGCGGGGTCCCTCACAGATACGCAGTATTTT. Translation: CASSLRLAGSLTDTQYF. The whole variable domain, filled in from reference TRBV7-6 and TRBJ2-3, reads GAGVSQSPRYKVTKRGQDVALRCDPISGHVSLYWYRQALGQGPEFLTYFNYEAQQDKSGLPNDRFSAERPEGSISTLTIQRTEQRDSAMYRCASSLRLAGSLTDTQYFGPGTRLTVL.